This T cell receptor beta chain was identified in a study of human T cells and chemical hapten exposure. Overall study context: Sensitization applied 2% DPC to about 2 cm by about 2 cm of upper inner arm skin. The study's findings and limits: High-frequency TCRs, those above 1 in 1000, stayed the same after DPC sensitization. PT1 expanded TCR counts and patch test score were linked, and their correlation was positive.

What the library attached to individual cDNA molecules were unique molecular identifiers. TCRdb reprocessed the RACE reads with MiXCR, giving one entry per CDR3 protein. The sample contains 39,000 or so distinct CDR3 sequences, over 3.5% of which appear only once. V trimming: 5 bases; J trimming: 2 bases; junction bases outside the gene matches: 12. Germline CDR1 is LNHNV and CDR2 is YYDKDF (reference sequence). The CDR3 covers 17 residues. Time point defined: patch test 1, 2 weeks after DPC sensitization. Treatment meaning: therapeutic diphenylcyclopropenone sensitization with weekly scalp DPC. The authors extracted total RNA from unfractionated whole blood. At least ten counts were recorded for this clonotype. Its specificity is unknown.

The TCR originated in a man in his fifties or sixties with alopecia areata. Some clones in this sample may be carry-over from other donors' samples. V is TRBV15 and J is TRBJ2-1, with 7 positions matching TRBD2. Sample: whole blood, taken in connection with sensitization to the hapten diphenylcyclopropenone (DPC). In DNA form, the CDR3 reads TGTGCCACCAGCGAAGATAGCGGGCAAGGCCCCTACAATGAGCAGTTCTTC. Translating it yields CATSEDSGQGPYNEQFF.